The 32 T cell receptor beta chains in this list originate from one sample, sequenced in a study of blood T cell repertoires in COVID-19. The data were produced by immunoSEQ multiplex PCR, yet TCRdb's version contains in-frame clones alone and is incomplete. The sample lists about 200,000 clones, approximately 90% occurring once. Specimen: peripheral blood. Receptor source: a man aged 55 to 70 with COVID-19, enrolled during active disease.

The DNA for the CDR3 is TGTGCCAGCAGCCAAGATGCGACAGGCGGTTGGTATGGCTACACCTTC. Translated, it gives CASSQDATGGWYGYTF. This sequence joins TRBV3-1 (or the pseudogene TRBV3-2) and TRBJ1-2; perhaps TRBD1 as D (6 bases). This CDR3 comprises 16 residues. Per germline, CDR1 LGHDT and CDR2 YNNKEL (reference sequence). V was pared by 0 bases and J by 5 bases, with 16 bases between.

This clone was seen a handful of times. V is TRBV7-2 and J is TRBJ2-6; the D gene is possibly TRBD2 (6 bases). The CDR3 has 17 residues. In germline, CDR1 is SGHTA, CDR2 FQGNSA. Trimming shortened V by 2 bases and J by 1 base, and 12 bases separated the two germline ends. CDR3 sequence: CASSLSSGVSGANVLTF. In DNA form, the CDR3 reads TGTGCCAGCAGCTTATCTTCGGGAGTTTCTGGGGCCAACGTCCTGACTTTC. The complete variable domain, with remaining parts taken from reference TRBV7-2 and TRBJ2-6, reads GAGVSQSPSNKVTEKGKDVELRCDPISGHTALYWYRQSLGQGLEFLIYFQGNSAPDKSGLPSDRFSAERTGGSVSTLTIQRTQQEDSAVYLCASSLSSGVSGANVLTFGAGSRLTVL.

This clone was detected a few times. The CDR3, as DNA: TGTGCCACCAGCAGGGGCCCAGGCCAGGCGTCCTACGAGCAGTACTTC. It specifies CATSRGPGQASYEQYF. This chain uses TRBV15 with TRBJ2-7; unclear D gene. Germline V lookup: CDR1 LNHNV, CDR2 YYDKDF (reference sequence). Trimming removed 3 bases at V and 1 base at J, with 16 bases between. The CDR3 length is 16 residues.

CDR3 sequence: CASALTEFDVQYF. CDR3 in DNA: TGTGCTAGTGCCCTGACTGAATTCGACGTGCAGTACTTC. The chain uses TRBV12-5 and TRBJ2-7; D is unclear. The CDR3 is made up of 13 amino acids. Trimming removed 7 bases at V and 9 bases at J, with 19 bases between. The V gene's germline CDR1 is LGHNT and CDR2 FRNRAP.

This clone was seen more than once but under ten times. The chain has TRBV7-9 and TRBJ2-2; perhaps TRBD2 as D (6 bases). CDR1 and CDR2 (germline): SEHNR, FQNEAQ (reference sequence). V shed 5 bases and J shed 4 bases, with 11 bases lying between them. This CDR3 has 14 residues. The CDR3 sequence: CASSTSQITGELFF. The CDR3 bases are TGTGCCAGCAGCACTAGCCAGATCACCGGGGAGCTGTTTTTT.

V is TRBV30 and J is TRBJ2-7, with a possible D match to TRBD2 (5 bases). The germline V gene encodes CDR1 GTSNPN and CDR2 SVGIG (reference sequence). V dropped 7 bases and J dropped 3 bases, with 19 bases sitting between them. The CDR3 contains 14 residues. The CDR3 region has the DNA TGTGCCTCTCGGGATAAGGTTGGAGGCTACGAGCAGTACTTC. Amino acid sequence: CASRDKVGGYEQYF. Supplemented by reference TRBV30 and TRBJ2-7, the full variable domain reads SQTIHQWPATLVQPVGSPLSLECTVEGTSNPNLYWYRQAAGRGLQLLFYSVGIGQISSEVPQNLSASRPQDRQFILSSKKLLLSDSGFYLCASRDKVGGYEQYFGPGTRLTVT.

CDR3 amino acids: CASSPRGRGIPNEKLFF. The DNA of the CDR3 is TGTGCCAGCAGCCCACGGGGAAGGGGGATACCTAATGAAAAACTGTTTTTT. V is TRBV21-1 and J is TRBJ1-4; TRBD1 is the table's D call and was not checked against the DNA. TRBV21-1 is designated a pseudogene. The CDR3 has 17 residues.

In its sample, this clone was seen once. The chain recombines TRBV12-5 with TRBJ2-7, with a tentative D call TRBD2 (5 bases). Germline V lookup: CDR1 LGHNT, CDR2 FRNRAP. V was shortened by 4 bases and J by 2 bases, with 15 bases between the two germline ends. This CDR3 is built from 15 residues. The CDR3 region has the DNA TGTGCTAGTGGTTCAGAGGTACTCGGGGCCTACGAGCAGTACTTC. As protein: CASGSEVLGAYEQYF. The whole variable domain, filled in from reference TRBV12-5 and TRBJ2-7, reads DARVTQTPRHKVTEMGQEVTMRCQPILGHNTVFWYRQTMMQGLELLAYFRNRAPLDDSGMPKDRFSAEMPDATLATLKIQPSEPRDSAVYFCASGSEVLGAYEQYFGPGTRLTVT.

This chain connects TRBV7-9 to TRBJ1-2; D is unresolved. Germline V CDR1 and CDR2: SEHNR, FQNEAQ (reference sequence). This CDR3 region has 12 residues. Trimming shortened V by 1 base and J by 10 bases, and 10 bases separated the two germline ends. CDR3 amino acids: CASSLGGEPYTF. The CDR3 bases are TGTGCCAGCAGCTTAGGTGGAGAGCCCTACACCTTC.

J is TRBJ2-7 and V is TRBV18; 10 bases fit TRBD1. Germline values: CDR1 KGHSH, CDR2 LQKENI. CDR3 length: 15 residues. V trimming: 4 bases; J trimming: 6 bases; junction bases outside the gene matches: 9. The chain's CDR3 is CASSQDLGTGVEQYF. The CDR3, as DNA: TGTGCCAGCTCACAGGATCTCGGGACAGGGGTCGAGCAGTACTTC.

This chain joins TRBV29-1 and TRBJ2-1, with TRBD2 matching 7 bases. J gave up 2 bases and V 4 bases, and 8 bases lay outside the gene matches. The CDR3 has 15 residues. Germline V lookup: CDR1 SQVTM, CDR2 ANQGSEA. This CDR3 is CSVGLAGAPYNEQFF. CDR3 nucleotides: TGCAGCGTTGGATTAGCGGGTGCCCCCTACAATGAGCAGTTCTTC.

The CDR3 nucleotides read TGTGCCAGCAGCTTAGGGACAGGGGATGAAAAACTGTTTTTT. This translates into CASSLGTGDEKLFF. The chain couples TRBV7-9 to TRBJ1-4, with 9 bases identical to TRBD1. The CDR3 is 14 residues long. The V segment lost 1 base and the J segment 6 bases; nucleotides outside the gene matches: 0. Germline V gene lookup returns CDR1 SEHNR and CDR2 FQNEAQ (reference sequence).

V usage is TRBV18 and J usage is TRBJ1-2; possibly TRBD1 for D (5 bases). Looked up from germline, CDR1 is KGHSH and CDR2 is LQKENI. The V and J ends lost 6 bases and 6 bases respectively, with 32 bases between them. CDR3 length equals 19 residues. CDR3 sequence (DNA): TGTGCCAGCTCGGTATACGGGGGGGGTTCCGGGAGTGGACCCCATGGCTACACCTTC. It codes for CASSVYGGGSGSGPHGYTF.

For the CDR3, the DNA is TGTGCCAGCAGCCCCGGAAAAGTCCTGGGACAGGGGGTAGGTGGCTACACCTTC. Its protein is CASSPGKVLGQGVGGYTF. This chain joins TRBV3-1 (or the pseudogene TRBV3-2) and TRBJ1-2; 11 positions agree with TRBD1. There are 18 residues in the CDR3. The germline V gene has CDR1 LGHDT and CDR2 YNNKEL (reference sequence). V shed 4 bases, J shed 7 bases, and the junction held 17 bases outside the gene matches.

The chain has TRBV6-5 and TRBJ2-7; a weak D match, TRBD2 (6 bases). Trimming cost V 4 bases and J 7 bases, with 20 bases left between them. The CDR3 sequence is 15 residues long. Germline V gene data show CDR1 as MNHEY and CDR2 as SVGAGI. The CDR3, as DNA: TGTGCCAGCAGTTCCCTTTCCGGGAGCTTGGGGGAGCAGTACTTC. Protein: CASSSLSGSLGEQYF.

J is TRBJ1-1 and V is TRBV15; no clear D gene. Germline V gives CDR1 LNHNV, CDR2 YYDKDF (reference sequence). CDR3 length: 15 amino acids. With 0 bases removed from V and 1 base from J, the gap between germline ends came to 9 bases. The CDR3 loop is CATSRDPRGNTEAFF. CDR3 coding DNA: TGTGCCACCAGCAGAGATCCGAGAGGGAACACTGAAGCTTTCTTT.

The DNA of the CDR3 is TGTGCCAGCAGCTGGGGAACAGGGGGCACCGGGGAGCTGTTTTTT. Amino acid sequence: CASSWGTGGTGELFF. The chain carries TRBV7-9 and TRBJ2-2; 8 positions match TRBD1. The germline CDR1 and CDR2 sequences are SEHNR and FQNEAQ (reference sequence). V trimming: 4 bases; J trimming: 4 bases; junction bases outside the gene matches: 5. This CDR3 has 15 amino acids.

The chain carries TRBV14 and TRBJ2-5; 10 nucleotides line up with TRBD2. Germline trimming cut 1 base from V and 5 bases from J; bases unmatched to any gene: 7. This CDR3 has 16 residues. Germline CDR1 SGHDN, CDR2 FVKESK. CDR3 coding DNA: TGTGCCAGCAGCCAAGTTCAACTAGCGGGGAGGGAGACCCAGTACTTC. It yields the protein CASSQVQLAGRETQYF.

CDR3 bases: TGTGCCAGCAGTTTAGAGGTAGCCGTGGGCGGGGGCAATGAGCAGTTCTTC. Protein product: CASSLEVAVGGGNEQFF. The chain recombines TRBV27 with TRBJ2-1; 7 bases fit TRBD2. V lost 2 bases to trimming and J lost 6 bases; unmatched junction nucleotides: 13. This CDR3 is 17 amino acids long. Germline CDR1 MNHEY, CDR2 SMNVEV (reference sequence).

The chain links TRBV7-2 to TRBJ1-6; D gene uncertain. V was trimmed by 1 base and J by 0 bases, leaving 10 bases between them. CDR1 and CDR2 (germline): SGHTA, FQGNSA. The CDR3 is 17 residues long. The CDR3 is CASSLGDGSSYNSPLHF. The DNA for the CDR3 is TGTGCCAGCAGCTTAGGGGATGGGAGCTCCTATAATTCACCCCTCCACTTT.

This chain links TRBV6-1 with TRBJ1-2, with a possible D match to TRBD1 (5 bases). The germline V gene encodes CDR1 MNHNS and CDR2 SASEGT. With 0 bases removed from V and 2 bases from J, the gap between germline ends came to 10 bases. This CDR3 is 15 amino acids long. The CDR3, as DNA: TGTGCCAGCAGTGAAGCGAGACAGCGAAACTATGGCTACACCTTC. Translated: CASSEARQRNYGYTF.

The chain joins TRBV5-1 to TRBJ2-7; a weak D match, TRBD1 (5 bases). The germline gives CDR1 SGHRS, CDR2 YFSETQ. Trimming took 3 bases from V and 1 from J, leaving 14 bases between them. CDR3 size: 15 residues. In DNA, the CDR3 is TGCGCCAGCAGCTCTCAGGGAAGGGGATCCTACGAGCAGTACTTC. Protein sequence: CASSSQGRGSYEQYF.

This rearrangement joins TRBV5-1 to TRBJ1-2; TRBD1 matches 11 bases. CDR1 SGHRS and CDR2 YFSETQ come from the germline V gene. The junction had 7 bases not matched to a gene; V was cut back by 3 bases and J by 3 bases. This CDR3 is built from 16 residues. The CDR3 DNA sequence: TGCGCCAGCAGCTCTGGACAGGGGGCGGGTTACTATGGCTACACCTTC. It is translated as CASSSGQGAGYYGYTF.

The rearrangement uses TRBV2 and TRBJ2-1; TRBD1 matches at 12 bases. Germline V gene lookup returns CDR1 SNHLY and CDR2 FYNNEI. V was pared by 6 bases and J by 8 bases, with 8 bases of the junction left unmatched. The CDR3 has 15 residues. CDR3 residues: CASRRTGTGGYEQFF. CDR3 sequence (DNA): TGTGCCAGCAGGAGAACCGGGACAGGGGGCTATGAGCAGTTCTTC.

This chain joins TRBV12-5 and TRBJ1-2, with 9 bases that match TRBD1. This CDR3 has 16 residues. Trimming took 6 bases from V and 4 from J; bases not matched to a gene: 12. Germline V gene sequence: CDR1 LGHNT, CDR2 FRNRAP. DNA of the CDR3: TGTGCTAGTGGCCTCGGACAGGGGTCAGGCACCTATGGCTACACCTTC. It yields the protein CASGLGQGSGTYGYTF.

The chain uses TRBV6-6 and TRBJ1-5; maybe TRBD1 (5 bases). Trimming took 2 bases from V and 2 from J, leaving 7 bases between them. The germline CDR1 and CDR2 sequences are MNHNY and SVGAGI (reference sequence). The CDR3 is 14 residues long. CDR3 DNA sequence: TGTGCCAGCAGTTACACGGGGGGCAATCAGCCCCAGCATTTT. This codes for CASSYTGGNQPQHF.

The chain is built from TRBV4-1 and TRBJ2-1, with 10 bases lining up with TRBD2. V dropped 3 bases and J dropped 6; count of bases not matched to a gene: 8. The germline CDR1 and CDR2 sequences are MGHRA and YSYEKL. This CDR3 has 16 amino acids. The CDR3 region is CASSQEGTSVGNEQFF. The CDR3 nucleotides are TGCGCCAGCAGCCAGGAGGGGACTAGCGTCGGCAATGAGCAGTTCTTC.

This chain links TRBV28 with TRBJ1-5, with D unresolved. V was trimmed by 4 bases and J by 4 bases, leaving 11 bases between them. CDR3 length equals 14 residues. The germline V gene has CDR1 MDHEN and CDR2 SYDVKM. This CDR3 reads CASSWANGNQPQHF. The CDR3 region has the DNA TGTGCCAGCAGTTGGGCCAATGGGAATCAGCCCCAGCATTTT.

J is TRBJ2-5 and V is TRBV12-5, with D possibly TRBD1 on 6 matching bases. CDR1 LGHNT and CDR2 FRNRAP come from the germline V gene. This CDR3 has 14 amino acids. Deletions cut 6 bases from V and 3 bases from J, with 14 bases between. The CDR3 sequence: CASGPGTMKETQYF. In DNA form, the CDR3 reads TGTGCTAGTGGGCCCGGGACAATGAAAGAGACCCAGTACTTC.

The chain couples TRBV30 to TRBJ2-2; 13 bases fit TRBD2. The CDR3 loop spans 15 amino acids. J lost 3 bases, V lost 6 bases, and 4 bases had no gene match. The germline V gene has CDR1 GTSNPN and CDR2 SVGIG (reference sequence). This chain's CDR3 is CACGLAGVYTGELFF. The CDR3, as DNA: TGTGCCTGCGGACTAGCGGGGGTCTACACCGGGGAGCTGTTTTTT.

V is TRBV27 and J is TRBJ2-7, with D perhaps TRBD2 (6 bases). The V gene's germline CDR1 is MNHEY and CDR2 SMNVEV (reference sequence). The CDR3 covers 15 residues. V was cut by 8 bases and J by 12 bases, with 29 bases left in between. In DNA form, the CDR3 reads TGTGCCAGCGCCCCAGGGTTTAGCGGTCAACGCCGGGCGTACTTC. Translation: CASAPGFSGQRRAYF.

The chain uses TRBV9 and TRBJ1-2, with D possibly TRBD1 on 6 matching bases. The CDR3 spans 14 residues. CDR1 SGDLS and CDR2 YYNGEE come from the germline V gene. Between the trimmed V and J ends, which lost 2 bases and 4 bases, there was a span of 12 bases. In DNA, the CDR3 is TGTGCCAGCAGCGTTCCAGGGGCCCCCTATGGCTACACCTTC. Translating gives CASSVPGAPYGYTF.